This T cell receptor beta chain comes out of a study of shared clonotypes between healthy human individuals. Study information: Donors consisted of two women and a few men between 18 and 49. Study-wide results and limits: Naive subsets usually exceeded memory subsets in estimated richness. Clonotypes not shared had lower generation probabilities than those common to all four donors.

Here immunoSEQ multiplex PCR was the method, and the copy in TCRdb shows in-frame clones only, minus some. The table lists roughly 2.5 million clones, more than 80% of them singletons. The count of this clone is one. Its antigen remains unknown. The CDR3 is made up of 15 amino acids. V was shortened by 3 bases and J by 0 bases, with 13 bases between the two germline ends. From germline, CDR1 is SGHKS and CDR2 YYEKEE (reference sequence). The source material was naive CD4+ T cells sorted from blood. Subset given: CD45RA+ positively selected. This TCR was recovered from a young man in good health. The V call is TRBV5-5, the J call TRBJ2-7, with a weak D call TRBD1 (5 bases). Here the CDR3 DNA reads TGTGCCAGCAGCTCGATAATGACAGTCTCCTACGAGCAGTACTTC. Translating it yields CASSSIMTVSYEQYF.